What follows are 19 T cell receptor beta chains derived from one specimen sequenced in a study of shared clonotypes between healthy human individuals. Data came from immunoSEQ multiplex PCR; TCRdb stores just in-frame clones and leaves some out. The top ten clones hold approximately 0.4% of a sample with fewer than 1.6 million clones, approximately 98.5% of them seen once. Sequencing was done on a sample of naive CD4+ T cells sorted from blood. As to subset: CD45RA+ positively selected. These receptors all stem from a man between 25 and 39 years old in good health.

The chain combines TRBV30 with TRBJ1-4; 8 positions match TRBD1. J was trimmed by 7 bases and V by 5 bases; bases with no gene match: 3. Per germline, CDR1 GTSNPN and CDR2 SVGIG (reference sequence). The CDR3 has 12 amino acids. The CDR3 region is CAWGQGGEKLFF. CDR3 coding DNA: TGTGCCTGGGGACAGGGCGGTGAAAAACTGTTTTTT.

The chain joins TRBV7-2 to TRBJ2-7, with TRBD2 matching 8 bases. This CDR3 contains 16 residues. V lost 1 base, J lost 4 bases, and 9 bases stayed unmatched. Germline values: CDR1 SGHTA, CDR2 FQGNSA. CDR3 nucleotides: TGTGCCAGCAGCTTAGGACCGGGGGGGCGGCAATACGAGCAGTACTTC. Amino acid sequence: CASSLGPGGRQYEQYF.

Only one count was recorded for this clone. The CDR3 spells CASSLALGGATGELFF. The CDR3 DNA is TGTGCCAGCAGCTTGGCCTTAGGGGGAGCCACCGGGGAGCTGTTTTTT. The chain uses TRBV5-4 and TRBJ2-2, with D possibly matching TRBD1 (6 bases). The V gene's germline CDR1 is SGHNT and CDR2 YYREEE (reference sequence). The CDR3 sequence is 16 residues long. The V end was cut by 0 bases, the J end by 4 bases, with 13 bases between.

V usage is TRBV7-6 and J usage is TRBJ2-3; D remains unclear. The CDR3 is 16 residues long. Germline lookup yields CDR1 SGHVS and CDR2 FNYEAQ. Trimming left V 5 bases short and J 6 bases short, with 21 bases between. This CDR3 reads CASSASLVGRGDTQYF. The CDR3 bases are TGTGCCAGCAGCGCAAGCCTAGTAGGACGTGGGGATACGCAGTATTTT.

On this clone: This specimen includes other DNA sequences encoding the same CDR3. The V gene is TRBV5-1, the J gene TRBJ2-6, with TRBD1 as a possible D gene (5 bases). V lost 4 bases, J lost 4 bases, and 12 bases lay in between. This CDR3 is 15 amino acids long. Per the germline V gene, CDR1 is SGHRS and CDR2 is YFSETQ. The CDR3 coding sequence is TGCGCCAGCAGCCCTCAGGGTTCGGGGGCCAACGTCCTGACTTTC. Translating gives CASSPQGSGANVLTF.

This chain connects TRBV29-1 to TRBJ2-5, with D perhaps assigned TRBD1 or TRBD2 (5 bases each). V shed 5 bases and J shed 5 bases, with 24 bases lying between them. Looked up from germline, CDR1 is SQVTM and CDR2 is ANQGSEA. The CDR3 spans 16 residues. CDR3 protein: CSVTPERQGVPETQYF. CDR3 DNA: TGCAGCGTTACTCCCGAGAGGCAGGGAGTGCCCGAGACCCAGTACTTC.

The CDR3 coding sequence is TGCGCCAGCAGCTTGGGTTGGGGCAGAGCAACTAATGAAAAACTGTTTTTT. It encodes CASSLGWGRATNEKLFF. The genes are TRBV5-1 and TRBJ1-4; weak D call: TRBD1 (5 bases). This CDR3 region has 17 residues. Trimming cost V 0 bases and J 0 bases, with 12 bases left between them. Germline CDR1 SGHRS, CDR2 YFSETQ. The full variable domain, rest sourced from reference TRBV5-1 and TRBJ1-4, is KAGVTQTPRYLIKTRGQQVTLSCSPISGHRSVSWYQQTPGQGLQFLFEYFSETQRNKGNFPGRFSGRQFSNSRSEMNVSTLELGDSALYLCASSLGWGRATNEKLFFGSGTQLSVL.

The gene calls are TRBV5-1 and TRBJ1-5, with D possibly TRBD1 on 6 matching bases. V was trimmed by 2 bases and J by 7 bases, leaving 13 bases between them. The CDR3 is 14 residues long. CDR1 is SGHRS, CDR2 YFSETQ, per germline. In nucleotides, the CDR3 is TGCGCCAGCAGCTTACTACAGGGTGGCCAGCCCCAGCATTTT. Translated: CASSLLQGGQPQHF.

The genes are TRBV27 and TRBJ1-2, with D perhaps matching TRBD1 (5 bases). Germline CDR1 is MNHEY and CDR2 is SMNVEV (reference sequence). Trimming took off 6 bases at V and 7 bases at J, with 27 bases between the two ends. The CDR3 covers 17 residues. As DNA, the CDR3 is TGTGCCAGCAGCCTAAAGGGGCATTCGTCTCTCATGGTTGGCTACACCTTC. Translated: CASSLKGHSSLMVGYTF.

Note on this clone: Its ends do not fully match the called genes, so a read error is possible. The same CDR3 is also encoded by other DNA sequences in this sample. The rearrangement links TRBV28 to TRBJ2-7; D gene uncertain. CDR3 size: 13 residues. Germline CDR1 reads MDHEN; CDR2 reads SYDVKM. CDR3 in amino acids: CASSLFPSYEQYF. As DNA, the CDR3 is TGTGCCAGTAGTTTGTTCCCATCCTACGAGCAGTACTTC.

The chain joins TRBV5-1 to TRBJ2-3, with a possible D match to TRBD1 (6 bases). CDR1 is SGHRS and CDR2 is YFSETQ in the germline V gene. With 5 bases removed from V and 3 bases from J, the gap between germline ends came to 10 bases. CDR3 length: 13 residues. The CDR3 DNA sequence: TGCGCCAGCAGGGACAGTCTGACAGATACGCAGTATTTT. It yields the protein CASRDSLTDTQYF.

This rearrangement joins TRBV9 to TRBJ2-3; the match to TRBD2 covers 8 bases. Germline V lookup: CDR1 SGDLS, CDR2 YYNGEE. Losses at the gene ends were 3 bases for V and 1 base for J; bases not matched to a gene: 4. This CDR3 is 15 amino acids long. This chain's CDR3 is CASSAGRGGTDTQYF. CDR3 DNA sequence: TGTGCCAGCAGCGCCGGGCGGGGGGGCACAGATACGCAGTATTTT.

Here the CDR3 reads CASSYTPKETQYF. CDR3 bases: TGTGCCAGCAGTTACACTCCCAAAGAGACCCAGTACTTC. This rearrangement joins TRBV6-5 to TRBJ2-5; D unclear. Between the trimmed V and J ends, which lost 2 bases and 3 bases, there was a span of 7 bases. There are 13 residues in the CDR3. Germline loops: CDR1 MNHEY, CDR2 SVGAGI.

The chain couples TRBV27 to TRBJ2-7, with D perhaps matching TRBD1 (5 bases). Germline V gene lookup returns CDR1 MNHEY and CDR2 SMNVEV (reference sequence). This CDR3 spans 15 amino acids. V lost 5 bases and J lost 2, with 16 bases in between. DNA for the CDR3: TGTGCCAGCAGTGGGGCGCAGGGAAGGACCTACGAGCAGTACTTC. Its protein product is CASSGAQGRTYEQYF.

The CDR3 DNA reads as TGCGCCAGCAGCTTTTCCCCCAAGGGGGTGAAAAACATTCAGTACTTC. As protein: CASSFSPKGVKNIQYF. The chain joins TRBV5-1 to TRBJ2-4; the D gene is possibly TRBD1 (6 bases). Trimming shortened V by 2 bases and J by 4 bases, and 16 bases separated the two germline ends. CDR3 size: 16 residues. Germline V gives CDR1 SGHRS, CDR2 YFSETQ.

The chain recombines TRBV2 with TRBJ2-1, with 15 bases identical to TRBD2. Germline-derived CDR1 and CDR2 are SNHLY and FYNNEI. The ends lost 6 bases at V and 0 bases at J; junction bases unmatched: 6. The CDR3 contains 18 residues. CDR3 DNA: TGTGCCAGCAGAATTGGGACTAGCGGGAGGAGCTCCTACAATGAGCAGTTCTTC. Its translation: CASRIGTSGRSSYNEQFF.

The V call is TRBV10-1, the J call TRBJ1-5, with D hard to call. Germline CDR1 is WNHNN and CDR2 is SYGVQD (reference sequence). The CDR3 has 16 amino acids. V was cut by 3 bases and J by 0 bases, with 12 bases left in between. The chain's CDR3 is CASSEVGPNSNQPQHF. For the CDR3, the DNA is TGCGCCAGCAGTGAAGTGGGCCCCAATAGCAATCAGCCCCAGCATTTT.

In this sample, this clone turned up once. The V call is TRBV6-5, the J call TRBJ2-2; possible D gene TRBD1, 6 bases. CDR1 is MNHEY and CDR2 is SVGAGI in the germline V gene. Trimming pared 4 bases from V and 5 bases from J, leaving 14 bases between. The CDR3 has 15 amino acids. CDR3 amino acids: CASSSPGQRTGELFF. CDR3 DNA: TGTGCCAGCAGTTCCCCGGGACAAAGGACCGGGGAGCTGTTTTTT.

V is TRBV5-1 and J is TRBJ2-3; the D is unclear. The CDR3 has 13 amino acids. V lost 5 bases, J lost 2 bases, and 9 bases lay in between. Germline V gene lookup returns CDR1 SGHRS and CDR2 YFSETQ. CDR3 DNA: TGCGCCAGCAGGGACCTCTACACAGATACGCAGTATTTT. This gives the protein CASRDLYTDTQYF.